The rows below give T cell receptor beta chains drawn from one sample of a study of T-cell reconstitution after alpha-beta-depleted transplantation in children. TCRdb ran MiXCR on the PCR reads and lists one entry per CDR3 protein. The table includes roughly 670,000 distinct CDR3 sequences, about an eighth detected once. The sequences come from PBMCs, collected before TCRalphabeta/CD19-depleted stem cell transplant. These receptors originate from a girl aged 2-9 years with congenital amegakaryocytic thrombocytopenia, due to receive a stem cell transplant. Each CDR3 is given with its conserved first and last residue. The D gene is left open where the match is weak. Clone size is shown for a subset of rows, as once, few, many or a class of expanded clone.

clone size: many; J gene: TRBJ2-5; D gene: -; V gene: TRBV7-8; CDR3 protein: CASSRRIAETQYF; CDR3 DNA: TGTGCCAGCAGTCGTCGAATTGCGGAGACCCAGTACTTC
clone size: -; J gene: TRBJ2-1; D gene: -; V gene: TRBV15; CDR3 protein: CATSRDDYSGNEQFF; CDR3 DNA: TGTGCCACCAGCAGAGATGACTATAGCGGCAATGAGCAGTTCTTC
clone size: few; J gene: TRBJ2-5; D gene: -; V gene: TRBV11-2; CDR3 protein: CASSLTGIQETQYF; CDR3 DNA: TGTGCCAGCAGTTTAACAGGGATCCAAGAGACCCAGTACTTC
clone size: many; J gene: TRBJ2-2; D gene: -; V gene: TRBV12-3/TRBV12-4; CDR3 protein: CASSLQVPLTGELFF; CDR3 DNA: TGTGCCAGCAGTTTACAGGTTCCACTCACCGGGGAGCTGTTTTTT
clone size: many; J gene: TRBJ2-7; D gene: -; V gene: TRBV6-1; CDR3 protein: CASKRGISYEQYF; CDR3 DNA: TGTGCCAGCAAACGGGGAATCTCCTACGAGCAGTACTTC
clone size: many; J gene: TRBJ1-1; D gene: -; V gene: TRBV29-1; CDR3 protein: CSVESLRPEAFF; CDR3 DNA: TGCAGCGTTGAATCTTTGCGGCCTGAAGCTTTCTTT
clone size: many; J gene: TRBJ2-7; D gene: TRBD1; V gene: TRBV28; CDR3 protein: CAASGGAEGSYEQYF; CDR3 DNA: TGTGCCGCTTCAGGGGGCGCCGAGGGGTCCTACGAGCAGTACTTC
clone size: many; J gene: TRBJ1-5; D gene: TRBD1; V gene: TRBV5-1; CDR3 protein: CASSTTGEDGNQPQHF; CDR3 DNA: TGCGCCAGCAGCACGACAGGGGAGGATGGCAATCAGCCCCAGCATTTT
clone size: few; J gene: TRBJ2-3; D gene: -; V gene: TRBV5-1; CDR3 protein: CASSLRGGHGTDTQYF; CDR3 DNA: TGCGCCAGCAGCTTGAGGGGGGGACATGGCACAGATACGCAGTATTTT
clone size: many; J gene: TRBJ2-1; D gene: -; V gene: TRBV20-1; CDR3 protein: CSARDQGGWQFF; CDR3 DNA: TGCAGTGCTAGAGATCAAGGCGGTTGGCAGTTCTTC
clone size: -; J gene: TRBJ1-1; D gene: -; V gene: TRBV19; CDR3 protein: CASSLHFFGGSNTEAFF; CDR3 DNA: TGTGCCAGTAGTCTCCACTTTTTTGGGGGGTCAAACACTGAAGCTTTCTTT
clone size: -; J gene: TRBJ1-5; D gene: -; V gene: TRBV20-1; CDR3 protein: CCARTGHYGNQPQHF; CDR3 DNA: TGCTGTGCTAGGACGGGACACTACGGCAATCAGCCCCAGCATTTT
clone size: many; J gene: TRBJ2-7; D gene: -; V gene: TRBV12-3/TRBV12-4; CDR3 protein: CASSGTGLTYEQYF; CDR3 DNA: TGTGCCAGCAGCGGGACTGGACTAACCTACGAGCAGTACTTC
clone size: few; J gene: TRBJ1-5; D gene: -; V gene: TRBV19; CDR3 protein: CASSPTNGAQPQHF; CDR3 DNA: TGTGCCAGTAGCCCGACGAACGGAGCCCAGCCCCAGCATTTT
clone size: few; J gene: TRBJ2-1; D gene: -; V gene: TRBV20-1; CDR3 protein: CSARDGGAASSYNEQFF; CDR3 DNA: TGCAGTGCTAGAGATGGCGGGGCGGCTAGCTCCTACAATGAGCAGTTCTTC
clone size: -; J gene: TRBJ2-7; D gene: TRBD1; V gene: TRBV20-1; CDR3 protein: CSAREDRVDEQYF; CDR3 DNA: TGCAGTGCTAGAGAAGACAGGGTTGACGAGCAGTACTTC
clone size: many; J gene: TRBJ1-5; D gene: -; V gene: TRBV29-1; CDR3 protein: CSVASGRYQPQHF; CDR3 DNA: TGCAGCGTTGCAAGTGGGAGATATCAGCCCCAGCATTTT
clone size: few; J gene: TRBJ1-4; D gene: TRBD1; V gene: TRBV5-1; CDR3 protein: CASSLYDRDNEKLFF; CDR3 DNA: TGCGCCAGCAGCCTATATGACAGGGATAATGAAAAACTGTTTTTT
clone size: many; J gene: TRBJ2-5; D gene: -; V gene: TRBV3-1; CDR3 protein: CASSQGFPGETQYF; CDR3 DNA: TGTGCCAGCAGCCAGGGCTTTCCGGGGGAGACCCAGTACTTC
clone size: -; J gene: TRBJ1-2; D gene: -; V gene: TRBV7-9; CDR3 protein: CASSLVTGHYGYTF; CDR3 DNA: TGTGCCAGCAGCTTAGTGACAGGCCACTATGGCTACACCTTC
clone size: many; J gene: TRBJ2-1; D gene: -; V gene: TRBV11-1; CDR3 protein: CASSLVGTPEQFF; CDR3 DNA: TGTGCCAGCAGCTTAGTGGGGACCCCTGAGCAGTTCTTC
clone size: many; J gene: TRBJ1-2; D gene: -; V gene: TRBV20-1; CDR3 protein: CSAGGDGYTF; CDR3 DNA: TGCAGTGCAGGGGGGGACGGCTACACCTTC
clone size: few; J gene: TRBJ2-1; D gene: TRBD2; V gene: TRBV5-1; CDR3 protein: CASSLGAVLAVSYNEQFF; CDR3 DNA: TGCGCCAGCAGCTTGGGGGCTGTGCTAGCGGTCTCCTACAATGAGCAGTTCTTC
clone size: many; J gene: TRBJ2-7; D gene: -; V gene: TRBV20-1; CDR3 protein: CSAGNMDSPTYEQYF; CDR3 DNA: TGCAGTGCAGGTAATATGGACAGCCCAACCTACGAGCAGTACTTC
clone size: many; J gene: TRBJ2-1; D gene: -; V gene: TRBV20-1; CDR3 protein: CSARPGPFGVYNEQFF; CDR3 DNA: TGCAGTGCTAGACCCGGTCCGTTTGGGGTTTACAATGAGCAGTTCTTC
clone size: -; J gene: TRBJ2-7; D gene: -; V gene: TRBV6-6; CDR3 protein: CASRDVSYEQYF; CDR3 DNA: TGTGCCAGCCGGGACGTGTCCTACGAGCAGTACTTC
clone size: many; J gene: TRBJ2-7; D gene: -; V gene: TRBV10-1; CDR3 protein: CATSPGLSYEQYF; CDR3 DNA: TGCGCCACTTCTCCGGGGTTATCTTACGAGCAGTACTTC
clone size: -; J gene: TRBJ1-6; D gene: TRBD1; V gene: TRBV7-3; CDR3 protein: CASSLSGTGNSPLHF; CDR3 DNA: TGTGCCAGCAGTCTTTCCGGGACAGGGAACTCACCCCTCCACTTT
clone size: -; J gene: TRBJ2-6; D gene: TRBD2; V gene: TRBV11-3; CDR3 protein: CASSLVGFSLAGELPGANVLTF; CDR3 DNA: TGTGCCAGCAGCTTAGTAGGCTTTTCCCTAGCGGGAGAGCTTCCTGGGGCCAACGTCCTGACTTTC